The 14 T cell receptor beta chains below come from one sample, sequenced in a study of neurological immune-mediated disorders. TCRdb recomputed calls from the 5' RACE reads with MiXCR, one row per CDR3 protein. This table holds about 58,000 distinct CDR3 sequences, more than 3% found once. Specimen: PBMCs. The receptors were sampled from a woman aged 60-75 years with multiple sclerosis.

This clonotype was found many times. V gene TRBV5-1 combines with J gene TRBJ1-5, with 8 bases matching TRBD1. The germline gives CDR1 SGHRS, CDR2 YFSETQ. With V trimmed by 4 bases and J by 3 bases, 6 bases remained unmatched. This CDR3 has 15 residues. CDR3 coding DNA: TGCGCCAGCAGCCAGACAGGGGCGATCAATCAGCCCCAGCATTTT. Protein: CASSQTGAINQPQHF.

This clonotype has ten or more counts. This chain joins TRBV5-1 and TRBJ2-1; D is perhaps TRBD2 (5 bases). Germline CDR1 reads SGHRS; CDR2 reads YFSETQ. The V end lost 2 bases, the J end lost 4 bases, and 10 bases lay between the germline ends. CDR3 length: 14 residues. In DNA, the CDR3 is TGCGCCAGCAGCTTCCAGCGGAATTACAATGAGCAGTTCTTC. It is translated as CASSFQRNYNEQFF.

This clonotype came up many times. CDR3 amino acids: CSATTEFYGYTF. The CDR3 DNA follows: TGCAGTGCTACCACAGAGTTCTATGGCTACACCTTC. J is TRBJ1-2 and V is TRBV20-1; D unresolved. Deletions cut 4 bases from V and 4 bases from J, with 10 bases between. Germline CDR1 is DFQATT and CDR2 is SNEGSKA (reference sequence). This CDR3 region has 12 residues.

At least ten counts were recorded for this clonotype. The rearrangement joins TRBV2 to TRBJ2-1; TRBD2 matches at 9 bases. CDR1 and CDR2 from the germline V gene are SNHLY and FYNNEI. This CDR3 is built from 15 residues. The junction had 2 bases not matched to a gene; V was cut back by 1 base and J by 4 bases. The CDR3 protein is CASSEGAGGYNEQFF. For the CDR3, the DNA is TGTGCCAGCAGTGAAGGAGCGGGGGGATACAATGAGCAGTTCTTC.

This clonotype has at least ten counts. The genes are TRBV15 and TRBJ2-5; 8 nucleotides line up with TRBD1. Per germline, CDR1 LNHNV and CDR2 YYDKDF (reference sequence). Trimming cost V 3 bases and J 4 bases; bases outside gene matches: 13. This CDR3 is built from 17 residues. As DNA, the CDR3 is TGTGCCACCAGCAGTAGCCCAACAGGGGGAAATTCAGAGACCCAGTACTTC. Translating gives CATSSSPTGGNSETQYF.

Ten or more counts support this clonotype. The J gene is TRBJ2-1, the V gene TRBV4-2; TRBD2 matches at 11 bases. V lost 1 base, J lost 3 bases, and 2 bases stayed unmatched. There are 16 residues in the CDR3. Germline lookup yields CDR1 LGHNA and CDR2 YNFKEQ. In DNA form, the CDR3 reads TGTGCCAGCAGCCAAGGACTAGCGGGGATCTACAATGAGCAGTTCTTC. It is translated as CASSQGLAGIYNEQFF.

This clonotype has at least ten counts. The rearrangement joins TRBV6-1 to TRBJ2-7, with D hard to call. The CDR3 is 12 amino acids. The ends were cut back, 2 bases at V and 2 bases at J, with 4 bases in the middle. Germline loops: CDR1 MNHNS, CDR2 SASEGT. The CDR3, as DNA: TGTGCCAGCAGTGAATGGACCTACGAGCAGTACTTC. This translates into CASSEWTYEQYF.

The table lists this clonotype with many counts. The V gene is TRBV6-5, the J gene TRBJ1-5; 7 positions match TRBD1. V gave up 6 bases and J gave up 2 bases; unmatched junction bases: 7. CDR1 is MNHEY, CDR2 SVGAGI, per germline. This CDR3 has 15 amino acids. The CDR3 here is CASSSTGNGNQPQHF. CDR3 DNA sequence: TGTGCCAGCAGCTCGACAGGGAATGGCAATCAGCCCCAGCATTTT.

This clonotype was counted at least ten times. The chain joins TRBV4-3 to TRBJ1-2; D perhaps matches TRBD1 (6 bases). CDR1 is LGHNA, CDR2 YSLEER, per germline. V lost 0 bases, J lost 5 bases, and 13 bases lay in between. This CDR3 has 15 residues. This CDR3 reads CASSQDLRTEYGYTF. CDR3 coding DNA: TGCGCCAGCAGCCAAGATCTCCGGACAGAGTATGGCTACACCTTC.

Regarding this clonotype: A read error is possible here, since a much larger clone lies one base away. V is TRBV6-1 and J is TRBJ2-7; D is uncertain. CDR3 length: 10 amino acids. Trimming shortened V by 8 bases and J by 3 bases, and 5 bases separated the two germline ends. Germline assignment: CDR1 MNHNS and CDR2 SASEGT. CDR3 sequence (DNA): TGTGCCAGCGTGGACTACGAGCAGTACTTC. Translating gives CASVDYEQYF.

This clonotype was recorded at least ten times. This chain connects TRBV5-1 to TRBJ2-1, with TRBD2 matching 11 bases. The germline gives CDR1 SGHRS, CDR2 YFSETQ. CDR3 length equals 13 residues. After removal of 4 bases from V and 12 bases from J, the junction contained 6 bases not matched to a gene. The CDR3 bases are TGCGCCAGCAGCGCAGGACTAGCGGGCGTGCAGTTCTTC. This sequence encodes CASSAGLAGVQFF.

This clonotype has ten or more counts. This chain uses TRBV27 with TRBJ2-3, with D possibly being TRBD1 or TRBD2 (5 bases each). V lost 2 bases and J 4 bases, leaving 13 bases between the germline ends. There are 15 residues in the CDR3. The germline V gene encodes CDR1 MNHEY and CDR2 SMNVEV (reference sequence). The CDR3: CASSLSTGGSDTQYF. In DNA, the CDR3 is TGTGCCAGCAGTTTAAGTACAGGAGGCTCAGATACGCAGTATTTT.

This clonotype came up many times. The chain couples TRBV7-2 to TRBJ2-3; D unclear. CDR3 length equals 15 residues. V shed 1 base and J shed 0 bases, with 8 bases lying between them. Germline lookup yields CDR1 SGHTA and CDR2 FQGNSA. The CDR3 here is CASSLEGPSTDTQYF. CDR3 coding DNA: TGTGCCAGCAGCTTAGAAGGGCCCAGCACAGATACGCAGTATTTT. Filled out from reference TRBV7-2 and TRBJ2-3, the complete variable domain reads GAGVSQSPSNKVTEKGKDVELRCDPISGHTALYWYRQSLGQGLEFLIYFQGNSAPDKSGLPSDRFSAERTGGSVSTLTIQRTQQEDSAVYLCASSLEGPSTDTQYFGPGTRLTVL.

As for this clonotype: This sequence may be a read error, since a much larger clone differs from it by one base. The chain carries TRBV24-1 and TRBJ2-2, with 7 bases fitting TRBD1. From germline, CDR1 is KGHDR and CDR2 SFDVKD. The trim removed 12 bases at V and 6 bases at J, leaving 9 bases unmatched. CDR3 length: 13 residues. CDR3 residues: CASETGPPGELFF. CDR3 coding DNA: TGTGCCTCGGAGACAGGGCCCCCCGGGGAGCTGTTTTTT.